A selection of T cell receptor beta chains follows, all from one sample in a study of naive and memory T cell subsets. TCRdb fed the UMI-ligation and nested PCR reads into MiXCR, producing one record per CDR3 protein. The sample includes over 80,000 distinct CDR3 sequences, around 11% seen only once; the top ten take approximately 0.14%. Material for sequencing was naive CD4+ T cells from blood. All receptors come from a human donor in good health. CDR3s include the opening cysteine and the closing phenylalanine or tryptophan. The order of the fields is CDR3 protein, CDR3 DNA, J gene, D gene, V gene, clone size. D genes are given only for firm matches. Expanded clones are given a class, and other clones once, few, many or no size at all.

CASTPGTSNYGYTF,TGTGCCAGCACCCCCGGAACCTCTAACTATGGCTACACCTTC,TRBJ1-2,NA,TRBV28,few
CAISEGGSGIAYEQYF,TGTGCCATCAGTGAGGGAGGGAGCGGGATCGCCTACGAGCAGTACTTC,TRBJ2-7,TRBD2,TRBV10-3,NA
CASSLVSGVNTGELFF,TGCGCCAGCAGCTTGGTGAGCGGGGTGAACACCGGGGAGCTGTTTTTT,TRBJ2-2,TRBD2,TRBV5-1,few
CASSDGTGAYEQYF,TGTGCCAGCAGTGATGGGACAGGGGCCTACGAGCAGTACTTC,TRBJ2-7,TRBD1,TRBV2,NA
CASSVDRAGNQPQHF,TGTGCCAGCAGTGTGGACAGGGCAGGGAATCAGCCCCAGCATTTT,TRBJ1-5,TRBD1,TRBV6-1,few
CASSRTLGGETQYF,TGCGCCAGCAGCCGTACTCTAGGGGGAGAGACCCAGTACTTC,TRBJ2-5,NA,TRBV4-3,many
CASSLVSVNYGYTF,TGTGCCAGCAGCTTGGTTAGCGTAAACTATGGCTACACCTTC,TRBJ1-2,NA,TRBV5-4,once
CAGGTSARTDTQYF,TGTGCCGGGGGGACTAGCGCACGCACAGATACGCAGTATTTT,TRBJ2-3,TRBD2,TRBV12-3/TRBV12-4,few
CASSYVVLAAKGASYEQYF,TGTGCCAGCAGTTACGTAGTACTAGCAGCCAAAGGGGCTTCCTACGAGCAGTACTTC,TRBJ2-7,NA,TRBV6-6,many
CASSQTPGSGANVLTF,TGTGCCAGCAGCCAAACTCCAGGGAGTGGGGCCAACGTCCTGACTTTC,TRBJ2-6,NA,TRBV6-2/TRBV6-3,few
CASSSPGQGYEQYF,TGTGCCAGCTCATCACCGGGACAGGGATACGAGCAGTACTTC,TRBJ2-7,TRBD1,TRBV18,many
CASSYSGLGAFF,TGTGCCAGCAGCTACAGCGGTTTAGGAGCTTTCTTT,TRBJ1-1,NA,TRBV7-2,few
CASSPILNTEAFF,TGTGCCAGCAGCCCCATCCTGAACACTGAAGCTTTCTTT,TRBJ1-1,NA,TRBV3-1,many
CASSPGQYQTSNQPQHF,TGCGCCAGCAGCCCGGGACAGTACCAAACGAGCAATCAGCCCCAGCATTTT,TRBJ1-5,TRBD1,TRBV5-1,few
CASRGTGGLNIQYF,TGTGCCAGCAGGGGGACAGGGGGACTAAACATTCAGTACTTC,TRBJ2-4,TRBD1,TRBV28,few
CATADPGTRIHF,TGTGCCACAGCCGACCCCGGGACTCGGATTCACTTC,TRBJ2-7,NA,TRBV19,NA